This T cell receptor beta chain emerged from a study of blood T cell repertoires in COVID-19. The repertoire was sequenced with immunoSEQ multiplex PCR; TCRdb's copy has only in-frame clones and lacks some. Among about 200,000 clones listed, over 80% were seen once. The sample was peripheral blood. The sequence was obtained from a man aged 35 to 55 with acute or convalescent COVID-19.

CDR3 loop: CASSLGTVETEAFF. The CDR3 nucleotides read TGTGCCAGCAGCCTCGGGACAGTAGAAACTGAAGCTTTCTTT. The chain is built from TRBV3-1 (or the pseudogene TRBV3-2) and TRBJ1-1; 7 nucleotides agree with TRBD1. Per the germline V gene, CDR1 is LGHDT and CDR2 is YNNKEL (reference sequence). This CDR3 is built from 14 residues. J lost 5 bases, V lost 4 bases, and 7 bases had no gene match.